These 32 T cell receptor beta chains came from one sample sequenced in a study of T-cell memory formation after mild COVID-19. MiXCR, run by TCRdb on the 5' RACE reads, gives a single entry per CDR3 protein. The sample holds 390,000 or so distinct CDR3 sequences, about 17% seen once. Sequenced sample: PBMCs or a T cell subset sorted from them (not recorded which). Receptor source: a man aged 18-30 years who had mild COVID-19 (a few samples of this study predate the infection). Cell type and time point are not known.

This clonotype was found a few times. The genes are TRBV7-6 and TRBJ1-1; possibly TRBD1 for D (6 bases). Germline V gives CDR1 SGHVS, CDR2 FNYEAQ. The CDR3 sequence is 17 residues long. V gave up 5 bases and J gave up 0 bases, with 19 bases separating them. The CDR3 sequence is CASSRPEDSYLNTEAFF. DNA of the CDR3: TGTGCCAGCAGCCGACCTGAGGACAGTTATTTGAACACTGAAGCTTTCTTT.

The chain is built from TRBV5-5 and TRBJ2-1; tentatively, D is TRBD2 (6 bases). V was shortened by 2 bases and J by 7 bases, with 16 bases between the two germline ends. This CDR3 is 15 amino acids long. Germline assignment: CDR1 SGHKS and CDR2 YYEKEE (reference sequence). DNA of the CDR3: TGTGCCAGCAGCTTATCACTGTCCAGCGGGAATGAGCAGTTCTTC. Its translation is CASSLSLSSGNEQFF.

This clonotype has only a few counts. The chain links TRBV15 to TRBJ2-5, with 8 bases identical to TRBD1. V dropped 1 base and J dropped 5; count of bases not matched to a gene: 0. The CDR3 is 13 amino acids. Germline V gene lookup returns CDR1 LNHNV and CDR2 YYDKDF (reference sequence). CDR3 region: CATSRGQGETQYF. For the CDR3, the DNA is TGTGCCACCAGCAGAGGACAGGGGGAGACCCAGTACTTC.

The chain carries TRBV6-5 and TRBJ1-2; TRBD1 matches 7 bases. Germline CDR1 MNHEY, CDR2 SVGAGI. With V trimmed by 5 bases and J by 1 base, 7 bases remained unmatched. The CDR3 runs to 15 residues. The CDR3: CASSPLPGGNYGYTF. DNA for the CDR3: TGTGCCAGCAGTCCCCTGCCAGGGGGTAACTATGGCTACACCTTC.

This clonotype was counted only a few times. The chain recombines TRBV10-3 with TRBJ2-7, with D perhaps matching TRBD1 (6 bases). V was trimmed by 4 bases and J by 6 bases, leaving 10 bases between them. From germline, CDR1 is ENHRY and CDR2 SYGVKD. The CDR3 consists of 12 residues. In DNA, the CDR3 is TGTGCCATCAGTGCCAGAGGGGGCGAGCAGTACTTC. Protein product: CAISARGGEQYF.

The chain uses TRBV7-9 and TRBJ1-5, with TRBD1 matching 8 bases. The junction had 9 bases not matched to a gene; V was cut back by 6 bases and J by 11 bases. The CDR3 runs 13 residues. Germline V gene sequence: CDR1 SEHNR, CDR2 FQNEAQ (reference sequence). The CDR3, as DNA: TGTGCCAGCAGTCCAGGGGGCACAAAGGCCCAGCATTTT. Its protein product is CASSPGGTKAQHF.

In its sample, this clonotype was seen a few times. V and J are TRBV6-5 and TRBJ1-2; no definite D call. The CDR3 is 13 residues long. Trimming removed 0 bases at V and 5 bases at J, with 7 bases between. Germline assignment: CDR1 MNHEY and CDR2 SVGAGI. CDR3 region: CASSYSVGYGYTF. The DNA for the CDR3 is TGTGCCAGCAGTTACTCGGTCGGGTATGGCTACACCTTC.

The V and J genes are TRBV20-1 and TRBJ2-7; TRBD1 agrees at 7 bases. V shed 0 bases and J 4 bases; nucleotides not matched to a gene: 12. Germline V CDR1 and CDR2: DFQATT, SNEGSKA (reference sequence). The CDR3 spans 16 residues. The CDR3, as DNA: TGCAGTGCTAGAGAGCTCGAGACAGGGACGTTGTACGAGCAGTACTTC. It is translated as CSARELETGTLYEQYF.

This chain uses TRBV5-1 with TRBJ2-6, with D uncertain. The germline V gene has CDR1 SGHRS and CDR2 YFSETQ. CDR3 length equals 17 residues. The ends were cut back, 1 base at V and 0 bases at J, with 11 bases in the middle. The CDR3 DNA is TGCGCCAGCAGCTTGTTCGGCGACGTCTCTGGGGCCAACGTCCTGACTTTC. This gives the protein CASSLFGDVSGANVLTF.

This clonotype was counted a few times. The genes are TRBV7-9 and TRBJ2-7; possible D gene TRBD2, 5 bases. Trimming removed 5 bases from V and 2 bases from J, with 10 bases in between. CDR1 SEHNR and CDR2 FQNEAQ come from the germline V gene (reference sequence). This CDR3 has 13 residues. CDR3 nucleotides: TGTGCCAGCAGCCCGGAGGTTACCTACGAGCAGTACGTC. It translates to CASSPEVTYEQYV.

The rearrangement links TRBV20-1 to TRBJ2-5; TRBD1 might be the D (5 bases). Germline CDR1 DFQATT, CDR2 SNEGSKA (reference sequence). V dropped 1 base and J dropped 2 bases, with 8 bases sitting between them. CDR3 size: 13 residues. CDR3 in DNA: TGCAGTGCTAGAGGTCCAGGGCAAGAGACCCAGTACTTC. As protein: CSARGPGQETQYF.

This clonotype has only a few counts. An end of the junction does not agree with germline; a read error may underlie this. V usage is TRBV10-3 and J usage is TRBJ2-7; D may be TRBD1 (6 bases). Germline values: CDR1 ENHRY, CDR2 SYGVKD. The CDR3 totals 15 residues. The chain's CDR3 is CAIRAGAGVGYGQYF. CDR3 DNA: TGTGCCATCAGGGCCGGGGCAGGGGTCGGCTACGGGCAGTACTTC.

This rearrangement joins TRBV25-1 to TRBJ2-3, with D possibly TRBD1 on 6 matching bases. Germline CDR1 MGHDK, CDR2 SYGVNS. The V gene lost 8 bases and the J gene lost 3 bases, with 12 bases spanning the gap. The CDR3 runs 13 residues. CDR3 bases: TGTGCCAGCGGACAGAGCGGTACAGATACGCAGTATTTT. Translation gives CASGQSGTDTQYF.

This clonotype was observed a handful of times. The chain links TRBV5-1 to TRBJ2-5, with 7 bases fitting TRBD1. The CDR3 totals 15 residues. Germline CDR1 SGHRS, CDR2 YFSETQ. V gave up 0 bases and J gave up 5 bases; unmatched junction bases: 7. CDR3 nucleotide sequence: TGCGCCAGCAGCTTGGAACTACAGGGGCTGGAGACCCAGTACTTC. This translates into CASSLELQGLETQYF.

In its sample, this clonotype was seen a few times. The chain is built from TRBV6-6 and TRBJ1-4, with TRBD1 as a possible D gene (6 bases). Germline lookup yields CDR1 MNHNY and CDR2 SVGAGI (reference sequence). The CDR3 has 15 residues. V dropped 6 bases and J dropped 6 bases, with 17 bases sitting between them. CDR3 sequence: CASRGNRAEYEKLFF. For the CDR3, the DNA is TGTGCCAGCAGGGGTAACAGGGCCGAGTATGAAAAACTGTTTTTT.

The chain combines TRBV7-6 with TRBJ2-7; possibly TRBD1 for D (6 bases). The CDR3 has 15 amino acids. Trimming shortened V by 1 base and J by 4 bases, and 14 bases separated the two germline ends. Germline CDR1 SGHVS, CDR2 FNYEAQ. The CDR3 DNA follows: TGTGCCAGCAGCTTAGGGCAGGGGATGGAATACGAGCAGTACTTC. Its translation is CASSLGQGMEYEQYF.

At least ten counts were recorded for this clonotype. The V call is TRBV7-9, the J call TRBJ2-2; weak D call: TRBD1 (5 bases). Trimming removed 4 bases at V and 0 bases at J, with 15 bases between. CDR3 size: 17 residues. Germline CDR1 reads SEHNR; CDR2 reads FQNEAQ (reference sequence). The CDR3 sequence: CASSSSQDHPNTGELFF. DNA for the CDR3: TGTGCCAGCAGCTCATCACAGGATCACCCGAACACCGGGGAGCTGTTTTTT.

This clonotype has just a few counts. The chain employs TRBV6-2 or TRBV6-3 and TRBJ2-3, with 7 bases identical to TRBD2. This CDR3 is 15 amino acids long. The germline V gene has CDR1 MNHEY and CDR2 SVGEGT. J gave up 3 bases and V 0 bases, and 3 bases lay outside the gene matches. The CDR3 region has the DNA TGTGCCAGCAGTTACTCGGTACTAGCGACAGATACGCAGTATTTT. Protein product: CASSYSVLATDTQYF.

The CDR3 DNA follows: TGTGCCAGCACCGAGAGAGGGGCAGGTAACTACAATGAGCAGTTCTTC. Its protein product is CASTERGAGNYNEQFF. The genes are TRBV12-3 or TRBV12-4 and TRBJ2-1, with D perhaps matching TRBD1 or TRBD2 (5 bases each). Trimming took 7 bases from V and 3 from J, leaving 19 bases between them. The CDR3 contains 16 residues.

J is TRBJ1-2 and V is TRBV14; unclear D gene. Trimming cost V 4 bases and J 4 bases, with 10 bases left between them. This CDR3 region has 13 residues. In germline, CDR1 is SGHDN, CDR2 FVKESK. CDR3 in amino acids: CASSPGLFYGYTF. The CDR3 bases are TGTGCCAGCAGCCCTGGACTGTTCTATGGCTACACCTTC.

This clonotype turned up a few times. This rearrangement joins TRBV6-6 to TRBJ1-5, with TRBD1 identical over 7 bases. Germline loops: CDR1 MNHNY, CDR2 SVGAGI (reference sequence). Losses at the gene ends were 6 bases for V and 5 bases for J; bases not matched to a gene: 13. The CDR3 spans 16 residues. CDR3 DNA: TGTGCCAGCAGCGCCCGGACAGGTTCGTCTTATCAGCCCCAGCATTTT. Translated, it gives CASSARTGSSYQPQHF.

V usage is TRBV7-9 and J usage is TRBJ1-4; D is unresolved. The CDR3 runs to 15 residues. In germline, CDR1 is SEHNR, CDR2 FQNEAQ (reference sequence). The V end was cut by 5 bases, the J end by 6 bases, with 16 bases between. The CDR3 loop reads CASSPTAGAYEKLFF. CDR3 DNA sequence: TGTGCCAGCAGCCCCACGGCGGGAGCCTATGAAAAACTGTTTTTT. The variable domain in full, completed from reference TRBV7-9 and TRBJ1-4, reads DTGVSQNPRHKITKRGQNVTFRCDPISEHNRLYWYRQTLGQGPEFLTYFQNEAQLEKSRLLSDRFSAERPKGSFSTLEIQRTEQGDSAMYLCASSPTAGAYEKLFFGSGTQLSVL.

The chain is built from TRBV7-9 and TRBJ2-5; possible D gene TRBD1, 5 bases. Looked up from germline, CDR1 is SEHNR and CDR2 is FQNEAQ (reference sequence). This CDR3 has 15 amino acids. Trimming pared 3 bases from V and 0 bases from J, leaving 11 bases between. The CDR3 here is CASSFRTPYQETQYF. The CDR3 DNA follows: TGTGCCAGCAGCTTCCGGACACCGTACCAAGAGACCCAGTACTTC.

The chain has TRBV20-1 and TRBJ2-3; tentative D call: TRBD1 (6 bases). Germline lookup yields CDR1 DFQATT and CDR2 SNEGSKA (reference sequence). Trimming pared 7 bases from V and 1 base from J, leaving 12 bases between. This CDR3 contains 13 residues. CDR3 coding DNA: TGCAGTGTCCCGACAGGTGGCACAGATACGCAGTATTTT. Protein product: CSVPTGGTDTQYF.

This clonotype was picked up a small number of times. For the CDR3, the DNA is TGCGCCAGCAGCCAAGGGACTTATGGCACAGATACGCAGTATTTT. Protein: CASSQGTYGTDTQYF. V is TRBV4-1 and J is TRBJ2-3; a possible D gene is TRBD2 (5 bases). The CDR3 is 15 amino acids. Trimming took 1 base from V and 1 from J, leaving 9 bases between them. Germline-derived CDR1 and CDR2 are MGHRA and YSYEKL.

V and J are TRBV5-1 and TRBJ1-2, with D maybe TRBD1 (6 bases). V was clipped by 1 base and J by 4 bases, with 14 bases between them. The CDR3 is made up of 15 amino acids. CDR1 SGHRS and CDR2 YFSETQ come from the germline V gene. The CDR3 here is CASSLIQGTSYGYTF. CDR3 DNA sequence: TGCGCCAGCAGCTTGATCCAGGGGACATCCTATGGCTACACCTTC.

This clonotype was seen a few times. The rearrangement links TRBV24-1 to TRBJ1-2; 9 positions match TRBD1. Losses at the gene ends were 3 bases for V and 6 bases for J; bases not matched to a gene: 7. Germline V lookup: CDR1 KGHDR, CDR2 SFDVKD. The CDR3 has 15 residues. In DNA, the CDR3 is TGTGCCACCAGTGATCCGGGACAGGGAAGTGATGGCTACACCTTC. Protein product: CATSDPGQGSDGYTF.

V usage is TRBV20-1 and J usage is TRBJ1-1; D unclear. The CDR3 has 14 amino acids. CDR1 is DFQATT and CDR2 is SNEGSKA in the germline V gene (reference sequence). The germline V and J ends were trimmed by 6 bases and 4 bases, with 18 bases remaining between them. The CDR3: CSAKSADLSTEAFF. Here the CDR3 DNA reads TGCAGTGCCAAGAGTGCAGATCTGAGCACTGAAGCTTTCTTT.

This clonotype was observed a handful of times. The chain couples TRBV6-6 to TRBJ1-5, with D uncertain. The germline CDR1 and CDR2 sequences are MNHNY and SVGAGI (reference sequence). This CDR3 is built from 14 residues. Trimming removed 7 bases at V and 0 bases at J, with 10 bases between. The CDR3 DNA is TGTGCCAGCAACTCTGGGAATAGCAATCAGCCCCAGCATTTT. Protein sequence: CASNSGNSNQPQHF.

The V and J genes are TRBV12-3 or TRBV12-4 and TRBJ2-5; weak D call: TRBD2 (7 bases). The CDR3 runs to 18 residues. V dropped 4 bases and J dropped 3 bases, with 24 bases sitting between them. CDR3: CASSSKGGSSMVEETQYF. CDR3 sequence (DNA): TGTGCCAGCAGTTCTAAGGGGGGGTCCTCGATGGTGGAAGAGACCCAGTACTTC.

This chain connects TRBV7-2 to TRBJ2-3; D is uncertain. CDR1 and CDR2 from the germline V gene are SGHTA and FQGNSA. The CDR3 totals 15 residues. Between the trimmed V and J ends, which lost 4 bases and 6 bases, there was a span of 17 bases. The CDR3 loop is CASSSSRVGADTQYF. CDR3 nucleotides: TGTGCCAGCAGCTCGTCCCGGGTAGGAGCGGATACGCAGTATTTT.

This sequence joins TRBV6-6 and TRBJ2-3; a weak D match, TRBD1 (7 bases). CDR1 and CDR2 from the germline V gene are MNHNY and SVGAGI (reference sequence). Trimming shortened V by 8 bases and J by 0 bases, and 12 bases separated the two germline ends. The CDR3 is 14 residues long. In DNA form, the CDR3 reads TGTGCCAGCCGGAGGGACAGTAGCACAGATACGCAGTATTTT. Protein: CASRRDSSTDTQYF.